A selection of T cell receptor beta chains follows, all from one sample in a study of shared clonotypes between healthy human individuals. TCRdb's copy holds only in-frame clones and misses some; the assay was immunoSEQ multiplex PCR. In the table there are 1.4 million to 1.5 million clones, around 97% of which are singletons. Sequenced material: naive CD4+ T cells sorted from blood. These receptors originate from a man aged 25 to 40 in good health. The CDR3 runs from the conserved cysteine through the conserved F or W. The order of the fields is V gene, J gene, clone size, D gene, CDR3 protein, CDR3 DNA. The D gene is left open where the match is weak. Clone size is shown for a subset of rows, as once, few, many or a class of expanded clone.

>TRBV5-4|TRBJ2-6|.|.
CASSSNLISGANVLTF
TGTGCCAGCAGCTCCAATTTGATCTCTGGGGCCAACGTCCTGACTTTC
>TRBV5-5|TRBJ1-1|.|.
CASSFGKNTEAFF
TGTGCCAGCAGCTTTGGGAAGAACACTGAAGCTTTCTTT
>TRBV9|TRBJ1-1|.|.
CASSIQGNTEAFF
TGTGCCAGCAGCATACAGGGGAACACTGAAGCTTTCTTT
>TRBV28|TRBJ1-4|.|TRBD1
CASSLGDRGLNEKLFF
TGTGCCAGCAGTTTAGGGGACAGGGGGTTGAATGAAAAACTGTTTTTT
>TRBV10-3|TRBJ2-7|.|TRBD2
CAIRGTSGSSYEQYF
TGTGCCATCAGGGGGACTAGCGGGAGCTCCTACGAGCAGTACTTC
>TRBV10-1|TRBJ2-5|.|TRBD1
CASSIGQGAETQYF
TGCGCCAGCAGTATCGGACAGGGGGCAGAGACCCAGTACTTC
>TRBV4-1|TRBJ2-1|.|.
CASSQDEGYEQFF
TGCGCCAGCAGCCAAGACGAAGGATATGAGCAGTTCTTC
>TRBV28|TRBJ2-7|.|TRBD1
CASGQVGQGYEQYF
TGTGCCAGCGGACAAGTGGGACAGGGCTACGAGCAGTACTTC
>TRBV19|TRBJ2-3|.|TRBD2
CASSTGLADTDTQYF
TGTGCCAGTAGTACCGGACTAGCGGACACAGATACGCAGTATTTT
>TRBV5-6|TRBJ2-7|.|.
CASSLRAGEQYF
TGTGCCAGCAGCTTGAGGGCGGGGGAGCAGTACTTC
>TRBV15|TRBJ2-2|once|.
CATSRVNGELFF
TGTGCCACCAGCAGAGTCAACGGGGAGCTGTTTTTT
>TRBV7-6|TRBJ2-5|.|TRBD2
CASSRYGLAGEETQYF
TGTGCCAGCAGCCGTTACGGGCTAGCGGGAGAGGAGACCCAGTACTTC
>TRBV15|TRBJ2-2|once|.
CATSRDRGQGGGELFF
TGTGCCACCAGCAGAGATCGAGGGCAGGGCGGCGGGGAGCTGTTTTTT
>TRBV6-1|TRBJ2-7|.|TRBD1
CASSQLPGQNYEQYF
TGTGCCAGCAGTCAACTACCGGGACAGAACTACGAGCAGTACTTC
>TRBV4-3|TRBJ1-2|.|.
CASSQRRAGIGYGYTF
TGCGCCAGCAGCCAACGGCGGGCAGGGATCGGGTATGGCTACACCTTC
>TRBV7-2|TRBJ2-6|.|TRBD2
CASSSNRRLANSGANVLTF
TGTGCCAGCAGCTCCAACCGGCGACTAGCGAACTCTGGGGCCAACGTCCTGACTTTC
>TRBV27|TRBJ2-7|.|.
CASSRSGLYEQYF
TGTGCCAGCAGCCGATCGGGACTTTACGAGCAGTACTTC
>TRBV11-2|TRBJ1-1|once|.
CASSKQHAMNTEAFF
TGTGCCAGCAGTAAACAGCACGCAATGAACACTGAAGCTTTCTTT
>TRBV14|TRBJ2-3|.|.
CASSQVRFGAYDTDTQYF
TGTGCCAGCAGCCAAGTTCGGTTTGGTGCCTATGACACAGATACGCAGTATTTT
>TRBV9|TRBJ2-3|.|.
CASSVDGATDTQYF
TGTGCCAGCAGCGTAGACGGAGCCACAGATACGCAGTATTTT
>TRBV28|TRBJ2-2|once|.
CASKRFGGRLPGELFF
TGTGCCAGCAAACGGTTCGGGGGGCGCCTTCCCGGGGAGCTGTTTTTT
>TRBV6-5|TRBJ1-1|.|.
CASTATDPLAEAFF
TGTGCCAGCACCGCGACGGACCCGCTCGCGGAAGCTTTCTTT
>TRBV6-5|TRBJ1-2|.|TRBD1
CASRFQGADYGYTF
TGTGCCAGCAGATTCCAGGGGGCGGACTATGGCTACACCTTC
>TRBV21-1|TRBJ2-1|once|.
CASSKKGAVGGSSYNEQFF
TGTGCCAGCAGCAAAAAGGGGGCTGTGGGCGGGAGCTCCTACAATGAGCAGTTCTTC
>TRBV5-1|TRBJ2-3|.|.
CASSLVVSTDTQYF
TGCGCCAGCAGCTTGGTAGTAAGCACAGATACGCAGTATTTT
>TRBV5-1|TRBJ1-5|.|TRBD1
CANPTRGSNQPQHF
TGCGCCAATCCCACCAGGGGGAGCAATCAGCCCCAGCATTTT
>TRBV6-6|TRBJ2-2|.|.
CASSYSGGVNTGELFF
TGTGCCAGCAGTTACTCAGGAGGTGTAAACACCGGGGAGCTGTTTTTT
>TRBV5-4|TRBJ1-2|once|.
CASSSLNEGSPYGYTF
TGTGCCAGCAGCTCTCTGAATGAAGGCTCGCCCTATGGCTACACCTTC
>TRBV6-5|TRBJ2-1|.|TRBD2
CASRASGGGNEQFF
TGTGCCAGCAGAGCTAGCGGTGGAGGCAATGAGCAGTTCTTC
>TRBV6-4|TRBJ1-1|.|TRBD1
CASRQTGPNGEAFF
TGTGCCAGCAGACAGACAGGGCCGAACGGAGAAGCTTTCTTT
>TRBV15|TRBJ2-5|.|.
CATSRLDARTQYF
TGTGCCACCAGCAGACTGGACGCAAGGACCCAGTACTTC
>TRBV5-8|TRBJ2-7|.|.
CASLASHF
TGTGCCAGCCTCGCCTCCCACTTC
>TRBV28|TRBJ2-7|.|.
CASNPGQTYEQYF
TGTGCCAGCAACCCCGGACAAACCTACGAGCAGTACTTC
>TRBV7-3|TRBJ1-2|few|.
CASSPGAQLNYGYTF
TGTGCCAGCAGCCCCGGGGCACAGCTTAACTATGGCTACACCTTC
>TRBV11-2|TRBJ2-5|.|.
CASSLVRLPPPVPQYF
TGTGCCAGCAGCTTAGTGAGGTTGCCCCCGCCAGTCCCCCAGTACTTC
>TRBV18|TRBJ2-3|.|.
CASSSATGTDTQYF
TGTGCCAGCTCAAGCGCTACAGGGACAGATACGCAGTATTTT
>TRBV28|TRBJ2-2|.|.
CASTSDLPYTGELFF
TGTGCCAGCACTTCGGACTTACCCTACACCGGGGAGCTGTTTTTT
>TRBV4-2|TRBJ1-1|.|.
CASSQDPEPTEAFF
TGTGCCAGCAGCCAAGATCCCGAACCCACTGAAGCTTTCTTT
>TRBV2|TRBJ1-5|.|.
CASSVNPPAPQHF
TGTGCCAGCAGTGTAAACCCACCGGCGCCCCAGCATTTT
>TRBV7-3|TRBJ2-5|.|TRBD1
CASSLGQGAVETQYF
TGTGCCAGCAGCTTGGGACAGGGGGCAGTGGAGACCCAGTACTTC
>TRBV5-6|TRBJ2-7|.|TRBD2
CASSLTSGLHTYEQYF
TGTGCCAGCAGCTTGACTAGCGGGCTCCACACCTACGAGCAGTACTTC
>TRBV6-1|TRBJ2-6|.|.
CASTLSGANVLTF
TGTGCCAGCACTCTTTCTGGGGCCAACGTCCTGACTTTC
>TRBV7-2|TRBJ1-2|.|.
CASSLESGSVYGYTF
TGTGCCAGCAGCTTAGAGTCGGGGTCAGTCTATGGCTACACCTTC
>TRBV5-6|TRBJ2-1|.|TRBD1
CASSVDRGREVEQFF
TGTGCCAGCAGCGTTGACAGGGGGCGAGAGGTTGAGCAGTTCTTC
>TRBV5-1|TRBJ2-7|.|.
CASSFGPEGAYEQYF
TGCGCCAGCAGCTTCGGGCCTGAAGGGGCCTACGAGCAGTACTTC
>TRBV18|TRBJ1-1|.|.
CASSPGGNTEAFF
TGTGCCAGCTCACCGGGTGGGAACACTGAAGCTTTCTTT
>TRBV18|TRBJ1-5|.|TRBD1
CASSTGGANQPQHF
TGTGCCAGCTCTACAGGGGGCGCCAATCAGCCCCAGCATTTT
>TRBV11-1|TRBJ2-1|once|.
CASRGTASGVPNSYNEQFF
TGTGCCAGCAGAGGAACCGCATCGGGAGTTCCCAACTCCTACAATGAGCAGTTCTTC
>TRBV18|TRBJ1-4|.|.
CASSPGYVNEKLFF
TGTGCCAGCTCACCCGGTTACGTAAATGAAAAACTGTTTTTT
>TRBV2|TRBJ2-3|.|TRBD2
CASSGLAVADTQYF
TGTGCCAGCAGTGGACTAGCGGTGGCAGATACGCAGTATTTT
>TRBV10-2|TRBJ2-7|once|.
CASRTPGASSYEQYF
TGCGCCAGCAGAACTCCTGGGGCCAGCTCCTACGAGCAGTACTTC
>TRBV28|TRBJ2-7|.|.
CASSLVKTSYEQYF
TGTGCCAGCAGTTTGGTCAAAACCTCCTACGAGCAGTACTTC
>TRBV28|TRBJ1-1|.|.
CASSLLLPETEVNTEAFF
TGTGCCAGCAGCTTATTACTTCCCGAGACTGAAGTGAACACTGAAGCTTTCTTT
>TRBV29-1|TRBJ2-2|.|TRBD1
CSAMTGPNTGELFF
TGCAGCGCAATGACAGGGCCCAACACCGGGGAGCTGTTTTTT
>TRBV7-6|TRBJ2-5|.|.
CASIETQYF
TGTGCCAGTATAGAGACCCAGTACTTC
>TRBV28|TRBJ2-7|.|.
CASSSSDVSYEQYF
TGTGCCAGCAGTTCATCGGACGTCTCCTACGAGCAGTACTTC
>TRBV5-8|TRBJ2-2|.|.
CASSPYGELFF
TGTGCCAGCAGCCCCTACGGGGAGCTGTTTTTT
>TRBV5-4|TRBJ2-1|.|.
CASSLGWQRSEQFF
TGTGCCAGCAGCTTGGGTTGGCAGAGGAGTGAGCAGTTCTTC